This TCR beta chain was observed in a study of blood T cell repertoires in COVID-19. Background on the study: In Cohort 3, a recovered donor had either two negative PCRs, clearance, or symptom resolution.

Individuals drawn from about two dozen US areas were about 18 to 95 years old. Participants had their cohort set by participant-reported clinical history. The repertoire was sequenced with immunoSEQ multiplex PCR; TCRdb's copy has only in-frame clones and lacks some. Seen here are 200,000 to 250,000 clones, less than 90% observed once, and the top ten hold about 3.1%. Trimming cost V 4 bases and J 0 bases, with 10 bases left between them. Germline V gene data show CDR1 as SGHDT and CDR2 as YYEEEE. This CDR3 spans 14 amino acids. The rearrangement uses TRBV5-6 and TRBJ1-1, with no clear D. The source is a woman in her fifties or sixties in a cohort exposed to, infected with or recovered from COVID-19 (not recorded which). The sequenced material came from PBMCs or T cells enriched from blood (not recorded which). The CDR3 DNA sequence: TGTGCCAGCAGCCCCGTGAGGCTGAACACTGAAGCTTTCTTT. Protein product: CASSPVRLNTEAFF.